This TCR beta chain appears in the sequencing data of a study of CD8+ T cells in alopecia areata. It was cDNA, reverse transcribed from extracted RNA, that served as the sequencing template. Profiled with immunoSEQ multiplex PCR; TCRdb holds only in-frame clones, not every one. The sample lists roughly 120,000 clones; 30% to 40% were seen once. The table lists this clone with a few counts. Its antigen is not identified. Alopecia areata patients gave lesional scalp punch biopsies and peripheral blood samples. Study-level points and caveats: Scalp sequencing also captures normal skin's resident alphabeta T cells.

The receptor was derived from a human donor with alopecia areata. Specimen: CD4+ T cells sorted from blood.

The CDR3 loop is CSGTSGGTNEQFF. DNA of the CDR3: TGCAGCGGTACTAGCGGGGGTACAAATGAGCAGTTCTTC. The V and J genes are TRBV29-1 and TRBJ2-1; 11 bases line up with TRBD2. CDR3 size: 13 residues. V lost 7 bases, J lost 7 bases, and 6 bases stayed unmatched. Germline V CDR1 and CDR2: SQVTM, ANQGSEA.